The clone carrying this T cell receptor beta chain was seen only once. Its antigen is not known. These data come from a study of CD4 T cells in relation to SARS-CoV-2 and coronaviruses. Overall study context: PBMCs were cultured with antigen for nine to eleven days before TCR beta sequencing.

Method: immunoSEQ multiplex PCR; TCRdb's copy keeps in-frame clones and lacks some. The repertoire holds under 25,000 clones, with roughly 78% as singletons. Unexposed donor CD4+ T cells date from about 2011-2018, before the COVID-19 pandemic. After about 10 days of culture, CD4+ T cells were isolated. As cell numbers allowed, unexposed-donor CD4+ T cells faced SARS-CoV-2 S/N and four cold-coronavirus spikes. Fresh IL-2 medium replaced half the medium on days 3 and 7. The CDR3 extends over 13 amino acids. The germline V gene has CDR1 LNHDA and CDR2 SQIVND (reference sequence). V was pared by 11 bases and J by 6 bases, with 17 bases between.

The rearrangement uses TRBV19 and TRBJ2-1, with D possibly called TRBD1 or TRBD2 (5 bases each). Sequencing was carried out using CD4+ T cells from PBMCs, cultured in vitro. This clonotype was sampled from a human donor in good health. The CDR3 loop is CAAGDQGFNEQFF. CDR3 sequence (DNA): TGTGCCGCTGGGGACCAGGGTTTCAATGAGCAGTTCTTC.